This T cell receptor beta chain was profiled in a study of vaccination and CD4 T cells after COVID-19. About the study: Post-COVID draws followed diagnosis by a median roughly 100 days (range 35 to 161). A CEFX pool, an HIV-1 Nef pool, or no peptide went to control cultures.

The CDR3 length is 13 residues. The germline V gene encodes CDR1 DFQATT and CDR2 SNEGSKA (reference sequence). J gave up 5 bases and V 4 bases, and 7 bases lay outside the gene matches. Sequence data for DNA of cultured CD4+ T cells were generated by the Oncomine TCR Beta short-read assay. The authors extracted genomic DNA from cultured CD4+ T cells. MiXCR was run by TCRdb on the PCR reads, yielding one entry per CDR3 protein. The sample has under 20,000 distinct CDR3 sequences; over 50% are singletons. The treatment denotes: roughly 11-day PBMC culture with coronavirus spike peptide pools or control peptides (ViraFEST assay). Antigen-specific T cell expansion with peptide pools preceded TCR sequencing in the ViraFEST approach. Regarding this clonotype: Antigen specificity is unknown.

The V gene is TRBV20-1, the J gene TRBJ2-5; TRBD1 agrees at 7 bases. Specimen: CD4+ T cells from blood, cultured in vitro. The receptor's source is a human donor who had recovered from COVID-19. The chain's CDR3 is CSANRGLGETQYF. As DNA, the CDR3 is TGCAGTGCTAACAGGGGCCTTGGGGAGACCCAGTACTTC.